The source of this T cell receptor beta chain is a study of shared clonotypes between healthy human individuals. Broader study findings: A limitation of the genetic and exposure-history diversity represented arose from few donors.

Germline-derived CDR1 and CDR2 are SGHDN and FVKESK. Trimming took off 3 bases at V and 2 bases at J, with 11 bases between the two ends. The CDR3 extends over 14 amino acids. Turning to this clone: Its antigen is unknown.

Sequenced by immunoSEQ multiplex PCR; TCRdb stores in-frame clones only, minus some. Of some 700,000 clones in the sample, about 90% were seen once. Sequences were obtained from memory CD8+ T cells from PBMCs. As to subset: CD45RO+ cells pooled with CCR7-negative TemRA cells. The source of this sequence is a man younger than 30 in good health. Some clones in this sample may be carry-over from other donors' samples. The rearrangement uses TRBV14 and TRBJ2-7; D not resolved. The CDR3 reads CASSHPGVAYEQYF. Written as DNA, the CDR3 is TGTGCCAGCAGCCACCCTGGGGTAGCCTACGAGCAGTACTTC.